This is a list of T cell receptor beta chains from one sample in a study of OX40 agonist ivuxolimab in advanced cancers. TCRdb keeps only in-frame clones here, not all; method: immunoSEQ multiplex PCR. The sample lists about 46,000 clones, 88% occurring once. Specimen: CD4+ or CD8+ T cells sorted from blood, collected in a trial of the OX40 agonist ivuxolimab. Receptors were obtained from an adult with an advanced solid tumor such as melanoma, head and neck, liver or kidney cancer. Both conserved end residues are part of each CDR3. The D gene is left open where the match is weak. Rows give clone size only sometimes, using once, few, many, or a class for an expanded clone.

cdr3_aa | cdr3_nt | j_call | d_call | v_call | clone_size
CASRLQGLGAFF | TGTGCCAGCAGATTACAGGGACTCGGAGCTTTCTTT | TRBJ1-1 | NA | TRBV6-6 | NA
CASSVARNTEAFF | TGTGCCAGCAGCGTAGCCAGGAACACTGAAGCTTTCTTT | TRBJ1-1 | NA | TRBV9 | few
CASTRDPSRGYGYTF | TGTGCCAGCACCCGGGACCCATCTAGGGGCTATGGCTACACCTTC | TRBJ1-2 | NA | TRBV5-4 | once
CASSSSRGQSTSGKSYEQYF | TGTGCCAGCAGCTCTAGCCGGGGGCAGTCTACTAGCGGGAAATCCTACGAGCAGTACTTC | TRBJ2-7 | TRBD2 | TRBV7-6 | NA
CASRKGRLQETQYF | TGTGCCAGCAGGAAGGGACGGCTCCAAGAGACCCAGTACTTC | TRBJ2-5 | NA | TRBV6-5 | NA
CASTLAPLNNEQFF | TGTGCCAGCACACTTGCCCCCTTAAACAATGAGCAGTTCTTC | TRBJ2-1 | NA | TRBV2 | NA
CASSLVATQYF | TGTGCCAGCAGCTTAGTGGCGACCCAGTACTTC | TRBJ2-5 | NA | TRBV7-2 | NA
CASSVSTEAFF | TGTGCCAGCAGCGTTTCCACTGAAGCTTTCTTT | TRBJ1-1 | NA | TRBV5-6 | NA
CASSLAGGETGYTF | TGTGCCAGCAGCTTAGCCGGGGGCGAAACAGGCTACACCTTC | TRBJ1-2 | NA | TRBV11-2 | NA
CASSAQGQETQYF | TGTGCCAGCAGTGCGCAGGGCCAAGAGACCCAGTACTTC | TRBJ2-5 | NA | TRBV6-1 | NA
CASSDTGTEAYEQYF | TGTGCCAGCAGCGATACCGGGACAGAAGCCTACGAGCAGTACTTC | TRBJ2-7 | TRBD1 | TRBV7-9 | NA
CASSEGVSNYGYTF | TGTGCCAGCAGTGAAGGGGTCAGCAACTATGGCTACACCTTC | TRBJ1-2 | NA | TRBV6-1 | NA
CASSQEPISGNTIYF | TGTGCCAGCAGCCAAGAACCGATCTCTGGAAACACCATATATTTT | TRBJ1-3 | NA | TRBV4-2 | NA
CASRGLAGRNEQFF | TGTGCCAGCAGGGGACTAGCGGGAAGAAATGAGCAGTTCTTC | TRBJ2-1 | TRBD2 | TRBV13 | NA
CASSLEGPNQPQHF | TGCGCCAGCAGCTTGGAGGGACCCAATCAGCCCCAGCATTTT | TRBJ1-5 | NA | TRBV5-1 | NA
CASSPEGISSYEQYF | TGTGCCAGCAGCCCCGAGGGGATAAGCTCCTACGAGCAGTACTTC | TRBJ2-7 | NA | TRBV6-5 | NA
CASSTSGQFNTEAFF | TGTGCCAGCAGCACTTCCGGACAGTTTAACACTGAAGCTTTCTTT | TRBJ1-1 | NA | TRBV9 | NA
CASSYSIDRPSYGYTF | TGTGCCAGCAGTTACTCAATAGACAGGCCTAGCTATGGCTACACCTTC | TRBJ1-2 | NA | TRBV6-5 | NA
CASSIRDDYNEQFF | TGTGCCAGCAGCATCCGGGACGACTACAATGAGCAGTTCTTC | TRBJ2-1 | NA | TRBV7-3 | NA
CASSPPSETQYF | TGTGCCAGCAGCCCCCCTTCAGAGACCCAGTACTTC | TRBJ2-5 | NA | TRBV7-2 | NA
CASITPGREPQHF | TGTGCCAGCATCACCCCGGGCCGAGAGCCCCAGCATTTT | TRBJ1-5 | NA | TRBV28 | NA
CASSPSWQGLFFYTF | TGTGCCAGCAGTCCCTCGTGGCAGGGTTTGTTTTTCTACACCTTC | TRBJ1-2 | NA | TRBV6-5 | NA
CASSDRVGDTQYF | TGTGCCAGCAGCGACAGGGTCGGCGATACGCAGTATTTT | TRBJ2-3 | TRBD1 | TRBV7-2 | NA
CAFLLGQGPFEQYF | TGTGCCTTCCTCTTAGGACAGGGGCCCTTCGAGCAGTACTTC | TRBJ2-7 | TRBD1 | TRBV30 | NA
CASSSLGSGNTIYF | TGTGCCAGCAGCTCTTTAGGATCTGGAAACACCATATATTTT | TRBJ1-3 | NA | TRBV11-2 | NA
CASSLTNSGANVLTF | TGTGCCAGCAGCCTGACGAACTCTGGGGCCAACGTCCTGACTTTC | TRBJ2-6 | NA | TRBV7-3 | NA
CASSHPRESYEQYF | TGTGCCAGCAGCCACCCAAGGGAGTCCTACGAGCAGTACTTC | TRBJ2-7 | NA | TRBV14 | NA
CASSLEGRGELLRNEQFF | TGTGCCAGCAGCTTAGAAGGCCGGGGTGAATTACTACGCAATGAGCAGTTCTTC | TRBJ2-1 | NA | TRBV11-2 | once
CASSLGRFYGYTF | TGTGCCAGCAGCTTGGGCAGATTCTATGGCTACACCTTC | TRBJ1-2 | NA | TRBV5-4 | once
CASSLQGSYEQYF | TGTGCCAGCAGTTTACAGGGTTCCTACGAGCAGTACTTC | TRBJ2-7 | NA | TRBV11-2 | once
CASGRDLLGGYTF | TGTGCTAGTGGTCGGGACTTACTGGGGGGCTACACCTTC | TRBJ1-2 | NA | TRBV12-5 | NA
CASGWTGSQADTQYF | TGTGCCAGTGGCTGGACCGGGAGCCAAGCAGATACGCAGTATTTT | TRBJ2-3 | NA | TRBV19 | NA
CASGDRGVYGYTF | TGTGCCAGCGGGGACAGGGGGGTCTATGGCTACACCTTC | TRBJ1-2 | TRBD1 | TRBV9 | NA
CASSLKETQYF | TGTGCCAGCAGCTTAAAAGAGACCCAGTACTTC | TRBJ2-5 | NA | TRBV7-3 | NA
CASSSGQGKVYGYTF | TGTGCCAGCAGTTCGGGACAGGGAAAAGTCTATGGCTACACCTTC | TRBJ1-2 | TRBD1 | TRBV2 | NA
CASSLQTPYEQYF | TGTGCCAGCAGCTTACAGACCCCCTACGAGCAGTACTTC | TRBJ2-7 | NA | TRBV7-2 | NA
CASSSRETAMYYEQYF | TGTGCCAGCAGTTCCCGGGAGACAGCGATGTACTACGAGCAGTACTTC | TRBJ2-7 | NA | TRBV28 | NA
CASSLGPGLLTGELFF | TGCGCCAGCTCTCTTGGACCAGGATTACTCACCGGGGAGCTGTTTTTT | TRBJ2-2 | NA | TRBV5-1 | once
CASSSTWDITYEQYF | TGTGCCAGCAGCTCGACATGGGACATAACCTACGAGCAGTACTTC | TRBJ2-7 | NA | TRBV7-2 | NA
CASSLGDRSYSGNTIYF | TGTGCCAGCAGCTTGGGGGACAGGTCCTACTCTGGAAACACCATATATTTT | TRBJ1-3 | TRBD1 | TRBV5-5 | NA
CASSLTTQGADGYTF | TGTGCCAGCAGCCTCACAACACAGGGGGCCGATGGCTACACCTTC | TRBJ1-2 | TRBD1 | TRBV14 | NA
CASRVHPGQGFRETQYF | TGCGCCAGCAGAGTTCATCCGGGACAGGGTTTCCGGGAGACCCAGTACTTC | TRBJ2-5 | TRBD1 | TRBV10-2 | NA
CSARPRTEAFF | TGCAGTGCTAGACCGCGCACTGAAGCTTTCTTT | TRBJ1-1 | NA | TRBV20-1 | once
CASSSGTTPEQFF | TGCGCCAGCAGTTCCGGGACTACGCCTGAGCAGTTCTTC | TRBJ2-1 | TRBD2 | TRBV5-1 | NA
CASSRLLLVYEQYF | TGTGCCAGCAGCCGACTACTCCTTGTGTACGAGCAGTACTTC | TRBJ2-7 | NA | TRBV6-1 | NA
CASSLTGRSSTDTQYF | TGTGCCAGCAGCTTGACAGGGCGGTCTAGCACAGATACGCAGTATTTT | TRBJ2-3 | NA | TRBV5-8 | NA
CATQGRIAGASTDTQYF | TGTGCCACCCAGGGGCGGATAGCGGGGGCCAGCACAGATACGCAGTATTTT | TRBJ2-3 | TRBD2 | TRBV5-4 | NA